This T cell receptor (beta chain) was found in a study of blood T cell repertoires in COVID-19. Overall study context: COVID-19 samples collected from the United States, Italy and Spain covered acute and convalescent phases. T cells, B-cell-depleted T cells, or PBMCs provided the cDNA or gDNA that served as material.

Germline loops: CDR1 MDHEN, CDR2 SYDVKM. The CDR3 length is 19 residues. Germline trimming cut 3 bases from V and 0 bases from J; bases unmatched to any gene: 14. Study processing details: Cell counts per sample came from amplifying reference gene primers. Data came from immunoSEQ multiplex PCR; TCRdb stores just in-frame clones and leaves some out. Clone size and the V and J calls come from that table; the DNA yielded D and trimming. The sample has 200,000 to 250,000 clones, around nine tenths seen once. This chain connects TRBV28 to TRBJ1-1; TRBD1 matches at 9 bases. This sequence originates from a woman between 25 and 40 years old who had recovered from COVID-19. Sample: PBMCs or T cells enriched from blood (not recorded which). CDR3 DNA: TGTGCCAGCAGTTTGATCTGGCATTGGGGGACAGGGATGAACACTGAAGCTTTCTTT. Its protein product is CASSLIWHWGTGMNTEAFF.